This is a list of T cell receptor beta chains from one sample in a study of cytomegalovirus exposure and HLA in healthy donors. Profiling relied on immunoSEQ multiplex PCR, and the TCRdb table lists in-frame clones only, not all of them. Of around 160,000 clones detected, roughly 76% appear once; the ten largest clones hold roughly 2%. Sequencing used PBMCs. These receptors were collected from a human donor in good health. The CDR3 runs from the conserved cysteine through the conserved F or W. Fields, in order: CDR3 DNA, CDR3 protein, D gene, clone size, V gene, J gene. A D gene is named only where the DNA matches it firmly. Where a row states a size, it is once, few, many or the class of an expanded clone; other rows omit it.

CDR3 DNA: TGTGCCAGCAGTCCAGGGGCTAGCACAGATACGCAGTATTTT
CDR3 protein: CASSPGASTDTQYF
D gene: -
clone size: -
V gene: TRBV7-3
J gene: TRBJ2-3

CDR3 DNA: TGTGCCAGCAGCTTAACGGGCAGGGACTACGAGCAGTACTTC
CDR3 protein: CASSLTGRDYEQYF
D gene: -
clone size: -
V gene: TRBV7-9
J gene: TRBJ2-7

CDR3 DNA: TGTGCCAGCAGTTACACGGGTCTACTGAACACTGAAGCTTTCTTT
CDR3 protein: CASSYTGLLNTEAFF
D gene: -
clone size: few
V gene: TRBV6-5
J gene: TRBJ1-1

CDR3 DNA: TGCGCCAGCAGCCAAGACTCGAGCTCCTACAATGAGCAGTTCTTC
CDR3 protein: CASSQDSSSYNEQFF
D gene: -
clone size: -
V gene: TRBV4-3
J gene: TRBJ2-1

CDR3 DNA: TGTGCCAGCAGCTTAGCGCCTAGCGGCACAGATACGCAGTATTTT
CDR3 protein: CASSLAPSGTDTQYF
D gene: -
clone size: -
V gene: TRBV7-2
J gene: TRBJ2-3

CDR3 DNA: TGTGCCAGCAGTCCGGGGGGTTCGGTAACTGAAGCTTTCTTT
CDR3 protein: CASSPGGSVTEAFF
D gene: -
clone size: -
V gene: TRBV25-1
J gene: TRBJ1-1

CDR3 DNA: TGTGCCAGCAGCTTATATTTGGAGACAGGGGATGGCTACACCTTC
CDR3 protein: CASSLYLETGDGYTF
D gene: TRBD1
clone size: -
V gene: TRBV7-2
J gene: TRBJ1-2

CDR3 DNA: TGTGCCAGCAGACGGACGGGGGGATCCAACTATGGCTACACCTTC
CDR3 protein: CASRRTGGSNYGYTF
D gene: -
clone size: -
V gene: TRBV6-5
J gene: TRBJ1-2

CDR3 DNA: TGTGCCAGCAGCTTAGATCTGGTGGGCGGGGGGACCTACGAGCAGTACTTC
CDR3 protein: CASSLDLVGGGTYEQYF
D gene: TRBD2
clone size: -
V gene: TRBV7-2
J gene: TRBJ2-7

CDR3 DNA: TGTGCCAGCATGTTGGGCCGCTACAATGAGCAGTTCTTC
CDR3 protein: CASMLGRYNEQFF
D gene: -
clone size: -
V gene: TRBV6-1
J gene: TRBJ2-1

CDR3 DNA: TGTGCCAGCAGCCGTGTCCTCCTCTACGAGCAGTACTTC
CDR3 protein: CASSRVLLYEQYF
D gene: -
clone size: -
V gene: TRBV14
J gene: TRBJ2-7

CDR3 DNA: TGTGCCAGCACAACCACAGGGGGCGCGGGGAATGAGCAGTTCTTC
CDR3 protein: CASTTTGGAGNEQFF
D gene: TRBD1
clone size: few
V gene: TRBV27
J gene: TRBJ2-1

CDR3 DNA: TGTGCCAGCAGTACAACAGGGCTCTCACCCCTCCACTTT
CDR3 protein: CASSTTGLSPLHF
D gene: -
clone size: -
V gene: TRBV27
J gene: TRBJ1-6

CDR3 DNA: TGTGCCAGCAGCTCCTATTCGGGACTAAACACCGGGGAGCTGTTTTTT
CDR3 protein: CASSSYSGLNTGELFF
D gene: TRBD2
clone size: -
V gene: TRBV7-2
J gene: TRBJ2-2

CDR3 DNA: TGTGCCAGCAGTGATCTCGTAGCGGGGGGGACCTACGAGCAGTACTTC
CDR3 protein: CASSDLVAGGTYEQYF
D gene: TRBD2
clone size: -
V gene: TRBV6-1
J gene: TRBJ2-7

CDR3 DNA: TGTGCCAGCAGGTTGACAGGGACTGGAAACACCATATATTTT
CDR3 protein: CASRLTGTGNTIYF
D gene: TRBD1
clone size: -
V gene: TRBV6-5
J gene: TRBJ1-3

CDR3 DNA: TGTGCCAGCAGCATGACAGGGTACGAGGGGACTGAAGCTTTCTTT
CDR3 protein: CASSMTGYEGTEAFF
D gene: TRBD1
clone size: once
V gene: TRBV9
J gene: TRBJ1-1

CDR3 DNA: TGTGCCAGCAACAGGGGGCCGGAGACCCAGTACTTC
CDR3 protein: CASNRGPETQYF
D gene: TRBD1
clone size: once
V gene: TRBV5-7
J gene: TRBJ2-5

CDR3 DNA: TGCGCCAGCAGTGAGGGCAGGGTCGGAGATTCACCCCTCCACTTT
CDR3 protein: CASSEGRVGDSPLHF
D gene: -
clone size: -
V gene: TRBV10-1
J gene: TRBJ1-6

CDR3 DNA: TGTGCCAGCAGTCGGGGGGGGGCTGGCTACACCTTC
CDR3 protein: CASSRGGAGYTF
D gene: -
clone size: -
V gene: TRBV6-5
J gene: TRBJ1-2

CDR3 DNA: TGTGCCAGCAGCTCGGGACTAGCGAACTGGGAGACCCAGTACTTC
CDR3 protein: CASSSGLANWETQYF
D gene: TRBD2
clone size: once
V gene: TRBV7-2
J gene: TRBJ2-5

CDR3 DNA: TGTGCCAGCAGCCAAGGAGGTTTCTCCTACAATGAGCAGTTCTTC
CDR3 protein: CASSQGGFSYNEQFF
D gene: -
clone size: -
V gene: TRBV14
J gene: TRBJ2-1

CDR3 DNA: TGCACCAGCAGCCAACCAGGGACTAGCGGGGATCCTAAACAAGAGACCCAGTACTTC
CDR3 protein: CTSSQPGTSGDPKQETQYF
D gene: -
clone size: -
V gene: TRBV1
J gene: TRBJ2-5

CDR3 DNA: TGTGCCAGCCGAGAAGTATCCGATCAGCCCCAGCATTTT
CDR3 protein: CASREVSDQPQHF
D gene: -
clone size: -
V gene: TRBV19
J gene: TRBJ1-5

CDR3 DNA: TGTGCCAGCAGCTACTATGGACAGGGAATCGTGGACGAGCAGTACTTC
CDR3 protein: CASSYYGQGIVDEQYF
D gene: TRBD1
clone size: -
V gene: TRBV13
J gene: TRBJ2-7

CDR3 DNA: TGTGCCAGCAGCCGACTAGCCAAAAACACCGGGGAGCTGTTTTTT
CDR3 protein: CASSRLAKNTGELFF
D gene: TRBD2
clone size: -
V gene: TRBV7-9
J gene: TRBJ2-2

CDR3 DNA: TGTGCCAGCAGCAGTGGGACAGGGGTCGAAAAACTGTTTTTT
CDR3 protein: CASSSGTGVEKLFF
D gene: TRBD1
clone size: few
V gene: TRBV11-3
J gene: TRBJ1-4

CDR3 DNA: TGTGCCAGCAGTGCAGACAGGGCTGGAAACACCATATATTTT
CDR3 protein: CASSADRAGNTIYF
D gene: TRBD1
clone size: few
V gene: TRBV27
J gene: TRBJ1-3

CDR3 DNA: TGTGCCAGCAGTTACGACCACAGTACTGAAGCTTTCTTT
CDR3 protein: CASSYDHSTEAFF
D gene: -
clone size: -
V gene: TRBV6-5
J gene: TRBJ1-1

CDR3 DNA: TGTGCCAGCAGTGAAGAGGGACAGATCTACGAGCAGTACTTC
CDR3 protein: CASSEEGQIYEQYF
D gene: TRBD1
clone size: -
V gene: TRBV6-1
J gene: TRBJ2-7

CDR3 DNA: TGTGCCAGCAGTTACCCTGGGGCAGGGGTTGCTGGCTACACCTTC
CDR3 protein: CASSYPGAGVAGYTF
D gene: -
clone size: -
V gene: TRBV6-6
J gene: TRBJ1-2